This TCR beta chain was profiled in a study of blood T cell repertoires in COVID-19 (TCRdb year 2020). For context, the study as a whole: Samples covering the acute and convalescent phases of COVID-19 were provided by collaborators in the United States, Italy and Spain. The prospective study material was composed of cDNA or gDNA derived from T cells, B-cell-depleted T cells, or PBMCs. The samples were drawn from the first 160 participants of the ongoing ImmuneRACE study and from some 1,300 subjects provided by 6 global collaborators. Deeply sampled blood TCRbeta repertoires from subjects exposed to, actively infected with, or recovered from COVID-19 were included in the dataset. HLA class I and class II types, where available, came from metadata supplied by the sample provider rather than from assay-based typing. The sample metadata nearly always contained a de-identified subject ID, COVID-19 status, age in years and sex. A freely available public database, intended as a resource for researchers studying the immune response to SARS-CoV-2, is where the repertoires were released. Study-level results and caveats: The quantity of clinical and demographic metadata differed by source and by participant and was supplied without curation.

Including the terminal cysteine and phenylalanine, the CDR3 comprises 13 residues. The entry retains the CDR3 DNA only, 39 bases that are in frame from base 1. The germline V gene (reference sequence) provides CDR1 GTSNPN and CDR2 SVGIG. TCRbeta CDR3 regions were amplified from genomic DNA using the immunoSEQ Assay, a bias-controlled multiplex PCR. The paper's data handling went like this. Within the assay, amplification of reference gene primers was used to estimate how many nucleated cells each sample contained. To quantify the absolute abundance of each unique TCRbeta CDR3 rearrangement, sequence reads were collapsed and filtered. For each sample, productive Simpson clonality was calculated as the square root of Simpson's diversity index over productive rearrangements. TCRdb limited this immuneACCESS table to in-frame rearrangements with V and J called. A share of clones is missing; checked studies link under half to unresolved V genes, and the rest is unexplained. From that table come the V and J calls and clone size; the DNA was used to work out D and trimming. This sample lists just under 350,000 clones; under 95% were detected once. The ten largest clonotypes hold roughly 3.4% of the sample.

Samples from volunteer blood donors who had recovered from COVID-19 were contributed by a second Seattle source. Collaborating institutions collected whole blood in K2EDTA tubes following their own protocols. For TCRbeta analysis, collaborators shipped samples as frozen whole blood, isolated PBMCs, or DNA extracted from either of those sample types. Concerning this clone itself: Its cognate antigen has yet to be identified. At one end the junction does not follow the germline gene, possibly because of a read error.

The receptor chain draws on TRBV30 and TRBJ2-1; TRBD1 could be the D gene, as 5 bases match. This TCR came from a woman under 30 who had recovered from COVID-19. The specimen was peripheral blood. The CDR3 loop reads CAWMPSTTAPQLF. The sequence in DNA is TGTGCCTGGATGCCTTCCACGACAGCTCCCCAGCTCTTC.